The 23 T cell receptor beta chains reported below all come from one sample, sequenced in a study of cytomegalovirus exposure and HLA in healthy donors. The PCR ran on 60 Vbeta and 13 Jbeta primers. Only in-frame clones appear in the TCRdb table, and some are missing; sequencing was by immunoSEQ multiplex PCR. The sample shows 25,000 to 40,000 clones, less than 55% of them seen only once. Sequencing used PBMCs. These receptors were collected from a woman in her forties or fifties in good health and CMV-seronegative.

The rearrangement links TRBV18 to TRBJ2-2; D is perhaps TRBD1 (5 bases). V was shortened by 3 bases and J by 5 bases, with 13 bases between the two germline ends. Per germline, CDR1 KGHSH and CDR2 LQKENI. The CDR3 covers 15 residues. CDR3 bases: TGTGCCAGCTCACCGAAGGGGTTTGGGACCGGGGAGCTGTTTTTT. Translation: CASSPKGFGTGELFF.

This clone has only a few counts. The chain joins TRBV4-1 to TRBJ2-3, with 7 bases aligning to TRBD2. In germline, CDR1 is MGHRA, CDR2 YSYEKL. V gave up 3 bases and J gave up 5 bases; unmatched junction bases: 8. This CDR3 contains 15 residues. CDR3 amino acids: CASSQGMGGEDTQYF. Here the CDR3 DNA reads TGCGCCAGCAGCCAGGGGATGGGAGGGGAAGATACGCAGTATTTT.

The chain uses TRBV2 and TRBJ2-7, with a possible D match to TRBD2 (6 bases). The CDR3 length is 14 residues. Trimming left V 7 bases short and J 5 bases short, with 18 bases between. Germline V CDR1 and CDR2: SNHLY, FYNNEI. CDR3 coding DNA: TGTGCCAGCAAGCCCGGGGACGGACTAAACGAGCAGTACTTC. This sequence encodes CASKPGDGLNEQYF.

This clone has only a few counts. CDR3 nucleotide sequence: TGCGCCAGCAGTGAGGATTCAGGGGGCTATGGCTACACCTTC. Its protein product is CASSEDSGGYGYTF. The chain has TRBV10-1 and TRBJ1-2; 7 bases agree with TRBD1. This CDR3 has 14 amino acids. The junction had 4 bases not matched to a gene; V was cut back by 2 bases and J by 4 bases. Germline V gives CDR1 WNHNN, CDR2 SYGVQD (reference sequence).

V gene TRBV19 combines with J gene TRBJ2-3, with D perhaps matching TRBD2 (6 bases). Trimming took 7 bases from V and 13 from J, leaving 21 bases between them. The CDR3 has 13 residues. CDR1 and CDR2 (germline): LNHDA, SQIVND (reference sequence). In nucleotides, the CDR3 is TGTGCCAGTAAGGTCATCGGTAGCGGTGTGGAGTATTTT. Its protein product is CASKVIGSGVEYF.

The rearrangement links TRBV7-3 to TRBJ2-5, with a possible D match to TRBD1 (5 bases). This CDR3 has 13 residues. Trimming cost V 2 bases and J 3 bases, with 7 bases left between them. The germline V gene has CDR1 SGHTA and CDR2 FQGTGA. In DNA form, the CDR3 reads TGTGCCAGCAGCTTAGCAGGGAAAGAGACCCAGTACTTC. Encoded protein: CASSLAGKETQYF.

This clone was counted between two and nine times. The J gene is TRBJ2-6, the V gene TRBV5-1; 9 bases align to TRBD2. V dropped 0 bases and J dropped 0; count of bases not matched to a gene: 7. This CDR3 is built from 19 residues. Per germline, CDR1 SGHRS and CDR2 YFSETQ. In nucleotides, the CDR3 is TGCGCCAGCAGCTTGGGTCCTCTAGCGGGGATCTCTGGGGCCAACGTCCTGACTTTC. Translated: CASSLGPLAGISGANVLTF.

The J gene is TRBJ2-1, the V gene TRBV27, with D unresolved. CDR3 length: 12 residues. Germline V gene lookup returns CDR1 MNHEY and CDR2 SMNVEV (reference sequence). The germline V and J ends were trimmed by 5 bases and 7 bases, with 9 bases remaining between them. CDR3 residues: CASSPHNNEQFF. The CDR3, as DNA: TGTGCCAGCAGTCCCCACAATAATGAGCAGTTCTTC.

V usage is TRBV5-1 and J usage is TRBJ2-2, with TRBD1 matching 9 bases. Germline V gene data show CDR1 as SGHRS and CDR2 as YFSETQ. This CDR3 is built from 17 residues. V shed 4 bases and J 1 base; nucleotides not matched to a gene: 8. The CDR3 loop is CASSQTKTGGNTGELFF. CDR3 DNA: TGCGCCAGCAGCCAAACAAAGACAGGGGGGAACACCGGGGAGCTGTTTTTT.

CDR3 loop: CASSLVPGKETQYF. CDR3 sequence (DNA): TGTGCCAGCAGCTTGGTTCCAGGGAAAGAGACCCAGTACTTC. This chain joins TRBV5-5 and TRBJ2-5; D might be TRBD1 (5 bases). The ends were cut back, 0 bases at V and 3 bases at J, with 9 bases in the middle. This CDR3 is 14 amino acids long. Germline CDR1 is SGHKS and CDR2 is YYEKEE (reference sequence).

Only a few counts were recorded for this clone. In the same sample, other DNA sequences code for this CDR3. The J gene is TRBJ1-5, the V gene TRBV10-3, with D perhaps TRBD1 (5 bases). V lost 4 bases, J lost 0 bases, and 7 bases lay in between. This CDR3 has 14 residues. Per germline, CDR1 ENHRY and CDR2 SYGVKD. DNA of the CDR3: TGTGCCATCAGTGGGGGGGATAGCAATCAGCCCCAGCATTTT. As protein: CAISGGDSNQPQHF.

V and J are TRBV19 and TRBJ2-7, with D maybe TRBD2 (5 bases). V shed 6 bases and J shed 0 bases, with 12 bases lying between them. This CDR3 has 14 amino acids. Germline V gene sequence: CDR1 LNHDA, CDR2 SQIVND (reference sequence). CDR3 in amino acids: CASRTNRDSYEQYF. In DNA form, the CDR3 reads TGTGCCAGTAGGACAAACCGGGACTCCTACGAGCAGTACTTC.

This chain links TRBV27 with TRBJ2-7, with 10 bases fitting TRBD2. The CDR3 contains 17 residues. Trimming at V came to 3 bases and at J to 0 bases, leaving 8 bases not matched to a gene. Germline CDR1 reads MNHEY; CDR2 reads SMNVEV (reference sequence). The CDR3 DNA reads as TGTGCCAGCAGTTTCACCCGACTAGCGGGTAGCTCCTACGAGCAGTACTTC. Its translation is CASSFTRLAGSSYEQYF.

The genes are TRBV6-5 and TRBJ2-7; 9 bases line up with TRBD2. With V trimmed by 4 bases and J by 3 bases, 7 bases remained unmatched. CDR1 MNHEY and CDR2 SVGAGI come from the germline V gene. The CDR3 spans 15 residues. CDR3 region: CASSSGGGAIYEQYF. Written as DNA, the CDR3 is TGTGCCAGCAGTTCGGGCGGGGGGGCGATCTACGAGCAGTACTTC.

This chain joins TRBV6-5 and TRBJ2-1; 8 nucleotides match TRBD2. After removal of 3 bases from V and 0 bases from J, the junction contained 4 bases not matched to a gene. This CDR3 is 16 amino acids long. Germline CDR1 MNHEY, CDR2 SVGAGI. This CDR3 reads CASSYRGGSSYNEQFF. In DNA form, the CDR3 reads TGTGCCAGCAGTTATCGCGGGGGGAGCTCCTACAATGAGCAGTTCTTC.

The DNA of the CDR3 is TGTGCCTGGAGTATTGCGCGGGGCGGCGAGCAGTACTTC. Protein product: CAWSIARGGEQYF. This chain uses TRBV30 with TRBJ2-7, with D possibly matching TRBD2 (6 bases). The V end lost 2 bases, the J end lost 6 bases, and 14 bases lay between the germline ends. The CDR3 is 13 amino acids. CDR1 and CDR2 (germline): GTSNPN, SVGIG (reference sequence).

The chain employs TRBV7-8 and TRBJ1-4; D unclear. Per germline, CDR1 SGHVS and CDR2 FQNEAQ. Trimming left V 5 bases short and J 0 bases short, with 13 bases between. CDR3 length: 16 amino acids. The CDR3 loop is CASSLRRVATNEKLFF. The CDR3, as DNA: TGTGCCAGCAGCCTACGCCGGGTTGCAACTAATGAAAAACTGTTTTTT. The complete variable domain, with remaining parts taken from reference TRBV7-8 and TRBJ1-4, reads GAGVSQSPRYKVAKRGQDVALRCDPISGHVSLFWYQQALGQGPEFLTYFQNEAQLDKSGLPSDRFFAERPEGSVSTLKIQRTQQEDSAVYLCASSLRRVATNEKLFFGSGTQLSVL.

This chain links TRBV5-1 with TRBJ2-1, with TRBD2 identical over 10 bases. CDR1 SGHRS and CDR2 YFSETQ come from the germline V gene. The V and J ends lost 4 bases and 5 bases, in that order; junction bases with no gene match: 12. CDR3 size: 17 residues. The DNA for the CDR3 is TGCGCCAGCAGCGGTCAGGATAGCGGGAGGCCCAACAATGAGCAGTTCTTC. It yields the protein CASSGQDSGRPNNEQFF.

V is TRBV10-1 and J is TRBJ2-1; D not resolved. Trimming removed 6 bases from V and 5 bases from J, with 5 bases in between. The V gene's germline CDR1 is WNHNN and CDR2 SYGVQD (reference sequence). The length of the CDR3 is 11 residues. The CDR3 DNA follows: TGCGCCAGCAGCCCGGACAATGAGCAGTTCTTC. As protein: CASSPDNEQFF.

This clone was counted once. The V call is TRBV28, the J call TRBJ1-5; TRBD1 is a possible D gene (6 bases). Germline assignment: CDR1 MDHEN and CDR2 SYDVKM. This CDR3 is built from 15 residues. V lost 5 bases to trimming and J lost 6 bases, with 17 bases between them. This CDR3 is CASSPQRGGGQPQHF. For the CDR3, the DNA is TGTGCCAGCAGTCCCCAGAGGGGGGGCGGTCAGCCCCAGCATTTT.

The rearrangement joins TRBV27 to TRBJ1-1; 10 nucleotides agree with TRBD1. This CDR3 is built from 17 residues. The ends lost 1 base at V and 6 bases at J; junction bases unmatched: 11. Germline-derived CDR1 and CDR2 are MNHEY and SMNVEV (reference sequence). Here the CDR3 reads CASSLFGGQGWFPEAFF. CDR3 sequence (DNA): TGTGCCAGCAGTTTATTTGGGGGACAGGGGTGGTTCCCTGAAGCTTTCTTT.

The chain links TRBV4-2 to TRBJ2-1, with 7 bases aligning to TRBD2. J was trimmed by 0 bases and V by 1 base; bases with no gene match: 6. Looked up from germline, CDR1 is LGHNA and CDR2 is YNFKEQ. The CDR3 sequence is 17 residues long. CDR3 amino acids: CASSQALGGSSYNEQFF. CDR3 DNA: TGTGCCAGCAGCCAAGCTCTCGGGGGGAGCTCCTACAATGAGCAGTTCTTC.

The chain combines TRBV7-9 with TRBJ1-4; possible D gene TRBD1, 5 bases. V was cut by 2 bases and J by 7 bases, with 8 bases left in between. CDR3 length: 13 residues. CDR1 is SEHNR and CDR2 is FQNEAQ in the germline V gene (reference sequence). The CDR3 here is CASSLMGGEKLFF. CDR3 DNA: TGTGCCAGCAGCTTAATGGGGGGTGAAAAACTGTTTTTT.